The entry below describes one TCR beta chain. CDR1 is SGHRS, CDR2 YFSETQ, per germline. The CDR3 contains 13 residues. The V and J ends lost 7 bases and 1 base respectively, with 11 bases between them. The source of the sample is a study of blood T cell repertoires in COVID-19. The assay was immunoSEQ multiplex PCR, and TCRdb's table has in-frame clones only and misses some. Of over 75,000 clones listed, 80% to 90% are singletons. The specimen sequenced was peripheral blood. This sequence joins TRBV5-1 and TRBJ1-1; D is undetermined. The origin of this receptor is a human donor with COVID-19, enrolled during active disease. The donor label of this sample is uncertain. CDR3 sequence: CASSDPGNTEAFF. The CDR3, as DNA: TGCGCCAGCTCCGATCCGGGGAACACTGAAGCTTTCTTT.